This TCR beta chain was captured in a study of blood T cell repertoires in COVID-19. Overall study: COVID-19 samples, acute and convalescent, were from the United States, Italy and Spain. Sample material is recorded as cDNA or gDNA derived from T cells, B-cell-depleted T cells, or PBMCs.

Per the original methods: Estimated nucleated cell counts came from reference gene primer amplification. Here immunoSEQ multiplex PCR was the method, and the copy in TCRdb shows in-frame clones only, minus some. That table furnishes V, J and clone size, whereas the DNA furnished D and trimming. The table includes under 110,000 clones, about 80% detected once. The CDR3 extends over 14 amino acids. V shed 6 bases and J 5 bases; nucleotides not matched to a gene: 5. The germline CDR1 and CDR2 sequences are MNHEY and SVGAGI. The rearrangement joins TRBV6-5 to TRBJ1-2, with TRBD1 matching 11 bases. This TCR was recovered from a woman aged 55-70 years with acute or convalescent COVID-19. The sample was peripheral blood. As DNA, the CDR3 is TGTGCCAGCAGATGGGACAGGGGGGGTTATGGCTACACCTTC. Translating it yields CASRWDRGGYGYTF.